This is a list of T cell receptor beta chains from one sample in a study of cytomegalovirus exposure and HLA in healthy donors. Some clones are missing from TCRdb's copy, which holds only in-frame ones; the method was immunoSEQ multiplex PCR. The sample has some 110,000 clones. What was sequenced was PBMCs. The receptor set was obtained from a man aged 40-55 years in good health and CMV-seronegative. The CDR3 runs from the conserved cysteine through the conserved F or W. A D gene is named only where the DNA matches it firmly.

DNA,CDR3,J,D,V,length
TGTGCCAGCTCCCCTCGGCGGGGGAACTATGGCTACACCTTC,CASSPRRGNYGYTF,TRBJ1-2,-,TRBV2,14
TGTGCCAGCAGCTTTAACGCAGGAGCTTTCTTT,CASSFNAGAFF,TRBJ1-1,-,TRBV7-9,11
TGTGCCAGCAGCCTACGCCGCGAGCAGTTCTTC,CASSLRREQFF,TRBJ2-1,-,TRBV5-6,11
TGTGCCAGCAGCTTAGGGCAGGGAATAAGTGAGCAGTTCTTC,CASSLGQGISEQFF,TRBJ2-1,-,TRBV7-2,14
TGTGCCAGCAGGGCTGGACAGGGGGGATCCTACGAGCAGTACTTC,CASRAGQGGSYEQYF,TRBJ2-7,TRBD1,TRBV6-1,15
TGTGCCAGCAGGGGCGGGGCAGATACGCAGTATTTT,CASRGGADTQYF,TRBJ2-3,-,TRBV6-5,12
TGTGCCAGCAGTCACTCGGCTAGCGTCACCACAGATACGCAGTATTTT,CASSHSASVTTDTQYF,TRBJ2-3,-,TRBV6-6,16
TGCGCCAGCAGCCAAGAGTTTTCGTATGGGCAGGGTAGATACAATGAGCAGTTCTTC,CASSQEFSYGQGRYNEQFF,TRBJ2-1,-,TRBV4-3,19
TGCGCCAGCAGCCAGCGACAGGGGAAACCCTACGAGCAGTACTTC,CASSQRQGKPYEQYF,TRBJ2-7,TRBD1,TRBV4-3,15
TGTGCCAGCAGCCCCAGCACAGGGCGGTCCACTGAAGCTTTCTTT,CASSPSTGRSTEAFF,TRBJ1-1,-,TRBV5-6,15
TGCGCCAGCAGCCGCAGCGGGTTTAGCTCCTACGAGCAGTACTTC,CASSRSGFSSYEQYF,TRBJ2-7,-,TRBV5-1,15
TGTGCCAGCAGCGTTATGGACAGGACTGGAAACACCATATATTTT,CASSVMDRTGNTIYF,TRBJ1-3,TRBD1,TRBV9,15
TGTGCCTGGAGTCCCGGGACAGGGTTTGGTGAGCAGTACTTC,CAWSPGTGFGEQYF,TRBJ2-5,TRBD1,TRBV30,14
TGTGCCAGCAGCTTGCCCAGGGGCAAGTCACCCCTCCACTTT,CASSLPRGKSPLHF,TRBJ1-6,-,TRBV5-4,14
TGTGCCAGCAGCCCCCCTCCGACTAGCGACGAGCAGTACTTC,CASSPPPTSDEQYF,TRBJ2-7,TRBD2,TRBV11-3,14
TGTGCCTGGAACCGGGCAGGGGGCGGGAGTCGGGGGGAGCTGTTTTTT,CAWNRAGGGSRGELFF,TRBJ2-2,-,TRBV30,16
TGTGCCAGCAGTAGGGAGAATTCACCCCTCCACTTT,CASSRENSPLHF,TRBJ1-6,-,TRBV2,12
TGCAGCGTTACCTTTGGTCCTCCAGGAACTGACACTGAAGCTTTCTTT,CSVTFGPPGTDTEAFF,TRBJ1-1,-,TRBV29-1,16
TGTGCCAGCAGCTTGGGGCAGTTTGGGCGCTCCTACGAGCAGTACTTC,CASSLGQFGRSYEQYF,TRBJ2-7,-,TRBV11-1,16
TGTGCCAGCAGCGTCTACGGGGGGACAGGGGCCAACGTCCTGACTTTC,CASSVYGGTGANVLTF,TRBJ2-6,-,TRBV11-2,16
TGTGCCAGCAGCTCCTCCGACGGGGGGCACGAGCAGTACTTC,CASSSSDGGHEQYF,TRBJ2-7,-,TRBV9,14
TGTGCCAGTATGCCTAGCGGGGGCCTTAACACCGGGGAGCTGTTTTTT,CASMPSGGLNTGELFF,TRBJ2-2,TRBD2,TRBV19,16
TGCGCCAGCAGCCCCGACGGGAGGAAGGGGTCCTACGAGCAGTACTTC,CASSPDGRKGSYEQYF,TRBJ2-7,TRBD2,TRBV5-1,16
TGTGCCAGTAGTAACCGGGACAGGGAGGCGTCGGAGACCCAGTACTTC,CASSNRDREASETQYF,TRBJ2-5,TRBD1,TRBV19,16
TGTGCCAGCAGCTTAGGGGTCGGGGGACAGAGCACAGATACGCAGTATTTT,CASSLGVGGQSTDTQYF,TRBJ2-3,-,TRBV11-2,17
TGTGCCAGCAGTCTTTCCGGGACAGGGGAGAATGAGCAGTTCTTC,CASSLSGTGENEQFF,TRBJ2-1,TRBD1,TRBV7-8,15
TGTGCCAGCAGCCCGGAGGGGCAGCTTTACACTGAAGCTTTCTTT,CASSPEGQLYTEAFF,TRBJ1-1,-,TRBV5-5,15
TGCGCCAGCAGCCGTGGACTAGCGGGCTCGGCGATGGCAGAGACCCAGTACTTC,CASSRGLAGSAMAETQYF,TRBJ2-5,TRBD2,TRBV4-3,18
TGTGCCAGCAGCTCCAGGGATCGTGCTGAAGCTTTCTTT,CASSSRDRAEAFF,TRBJ1-1,-,TRBV28,13
TGTGCCAGCAGTTACTCGAAGGGACTCCAAGAGACCCAGTACTTC,CASSYSKGLQETQYF,TRBJ2-5,-,TRBV6-6,15
TGTGCCAGCAAGGCGCCAGGGGAAAGCTACGAGCAGTACTTC,CASKAPGESYEQYF,TRBJ2-7,-,TRBV6-5,14
TGTGCCAGCACCATAGGGGGGCGGGAGGGGTTTGGAGAGACCCAGTACTTC,CASTIGGREGFGETQYF,TRBJ2-5,TRBD2,TRBV25-1,17
TGTGCCAGTGGGGGACAGTGGAATGAAAAACTGTTTTTT,CASGGQWNEKLFF,TRBJ1-4,TRBD1,TRBV19,13
TGCGCCAGCGCCGGGGCCCGGGGGGCCCCAAAAGAGACCCAGTACTTC,CASAGARGAPKETQYF,TRBJ2-5,-,TRBV10-1,16
TGTGCCAGCAATGCTGAATCTCGGGAGACCCAGTACTTC,CASNAESRETQYF,TRBJ2-5,-,TRBV6-1,13
TGTGCCAGCAGTTCGGACACCCGCGCCAATGAGCAGTTCTTC,CASSSDTRANEQFF,TRBJ2-1,-,TRBV6-1,14
TGTGCCACCAGCGGCAGGACAGGGGGGAACACTGAAGCTTTCTTT,CATSGRTGGNTEAFF,TRBJ1-1,TRBD1,TRBV15,15
TGTGCCAGCAGTTACTCTGGGCAGGGTGGAGCTTTCTTT,CASSYSGQGGAFF,TRBJ1-1,-,TRBV6-5,13
TGTGCCAGCAGCCCAGGGGCCCGGGGCGATACGCAGTATTTT,CASSPGARGDTQYF,TRBJ2-3,-,TRBV7-6,14
TGTGCCAGCAGACCGACAGGGGGCACTGAAGCTTTCTTT,CASRPTGGTEAFF,TRBJ1-1,TRBD1,TRBV28,13
TGTGCCAGCCGACAGGGTACCTACGAGCAGTACTTC,CASRQGTYEQYF,TRBJ2-7,TRBD1,TRBV2,12
TGTGCCAGCAGCACCCAGGGACAGGTAAAAGCTTTCTTT,CASSTQGQVKAFF,TRBJ1-1,TRBD1,TRBV11-2,13
TGTGCCAGCAGCCGAGGGGCACTAGCGGGAGCCGGGGAGCTGTTTTTT,CASSRGALAGAGELFF,TRBJ2-2,TRBD2,TRBV7-8,16
TGTGCCAGCAGCCTAGCAGCGGGAGGGATCCATGAGCAGTTCTTC,CASSLAAGGIHEQFF,TRBJ2-1,TRBD2,TRBV7-3,15
TGTGCCAGCAGTCTGACAGGGCTATATGGCTACACCTTC,CASSLTGLYGYTF,TRBJ1-2,TRBD1,TRBV2,13
TGTGCCAGCAGTCCATCTTCCCTAGCGGGAGTGTACGAGCAGTACTTC,CASSPSSLAGVYEQYF,TRBJ2-7,TRBD2,TRBV27,16
TGTGCCAGCACCCTTAGACCTGGGAGCTACAATGAGCAGTTCTTC,CASTLRPGSYNEQFF,TRBJ2-1,-,TRBV11-2,15
TGTGCCAGCAGTGTAACAGGGACAACTAGCTACGAGCAGTACTTC,CASSVTGTTSYEQYF,TRBJ2-7,-,TRBV2,15
TGTGCCGCTAGGGGGGCTAGCGGGGCCTACGAGCAGTACTTC,CAARGASGAYEQYF,TRBJ2-7,TRBD2,TRBV28,14
TGTGCCAGCAGTTTTCGACAGGAGCATGGCTACACCTTC,CASSFRQEHGYTF,TRBJ1-2,-,TRBV27,13
TGTGCCAGCACTCCCGTGGTTCGGCGGGAGGGAAAGGAAACCGGGGAGCTGTTTTTT,CASTPVVRREGKETGELFF,TRBJ2-2,TRBD2,TRBV28,19
TGTGCCAGCAGCGCCGGACTTTGGGGCTCCTACGAGCAGTACTTC,CASSAGLWGSYEQYF,TRBJ2-7,-,TRBV9,15
TGTGCCAGCAGCTTTGGGAGGGGCAATACGCAGTATTTT,CASSFGRGNTQYF,TRBJ2-3,TRBD2,TRBV5-6,13
TGTGCCAGCGGGAGGGCAGGGTCTCACGGGGAGCTGTTTTTT,CASGRAGSHGELFF,TRBJ2-2,TRBD2,TRBV7-3,14
TGCGCCAGCAGCCAACAGGGGCACACCGGGGAGCTGTTTTTT,CASSQQGHTGELFF,TRBJ2-2,TRBD1,TRBV5-1,14
TGTGCTAGCAGCCCCACAGGGGGCTCGGAGACCCAGTACTTC,CASSPTGGSETQYF,TRBJ2-5,TRBD1,TRBV7-7,14
TGTGCCATCAGTGAGGGGACAGTGGGCGAGACCCAGTACTTC,CAISEGTVGETQYF,TRBJ2-5,TRBD1,TRBV10-3,14
TGTGCCACCAGCAGAGATCGAAGAGAGGCCGCTGAAGCTTTCTTT,CATSRDRREAAEAFF,TRBJ1-1,-,TRBV15,15
TGTGCCAGCTCACCACCGTCGGGGGTCCGGAGCTCCTACGAGCAGTACTTC,CASSPPSGVRSSYEQYF,TRBJ2-7,-,TRBV18,17
TGTGCCAGCAGTTTAGCGGGATTACCCTACGAGCAGTACTTC,CASSLAGLPYEQYF,TRBJ2-7,-,TRBV28,14